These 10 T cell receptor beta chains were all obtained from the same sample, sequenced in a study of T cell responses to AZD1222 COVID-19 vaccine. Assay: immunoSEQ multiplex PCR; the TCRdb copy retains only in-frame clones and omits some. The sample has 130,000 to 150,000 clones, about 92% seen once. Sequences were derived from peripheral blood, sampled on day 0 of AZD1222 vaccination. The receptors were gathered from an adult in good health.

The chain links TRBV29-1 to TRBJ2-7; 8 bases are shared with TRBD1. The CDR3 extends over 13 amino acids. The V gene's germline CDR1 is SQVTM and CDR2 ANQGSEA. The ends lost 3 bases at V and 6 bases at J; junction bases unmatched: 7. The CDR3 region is CSVEDRVLSEQYF. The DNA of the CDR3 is TGCAGCGTTGAGGACAGGGTATTGAGCGAGCAGTACTTC.

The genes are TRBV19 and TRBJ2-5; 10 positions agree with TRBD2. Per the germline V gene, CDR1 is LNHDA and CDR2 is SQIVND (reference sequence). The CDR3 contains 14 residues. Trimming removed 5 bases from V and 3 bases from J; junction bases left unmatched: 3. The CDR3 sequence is CASSSLAGEETQYF. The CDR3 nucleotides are TGTGCCAGTAGTTCTCTAGCGGGGGAAGAGACCCAGTACTTC.

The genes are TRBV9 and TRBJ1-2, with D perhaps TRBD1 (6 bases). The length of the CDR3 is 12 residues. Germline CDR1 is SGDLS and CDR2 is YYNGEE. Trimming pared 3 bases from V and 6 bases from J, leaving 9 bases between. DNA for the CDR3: TGTGCCAGCAGCGCCCGGACAGATGGCTACACCTTC. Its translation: CASSARTDGYTF.

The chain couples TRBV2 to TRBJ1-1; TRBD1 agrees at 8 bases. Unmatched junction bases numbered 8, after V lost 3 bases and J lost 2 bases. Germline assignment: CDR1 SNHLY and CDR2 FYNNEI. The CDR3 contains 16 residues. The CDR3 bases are TGTGCCAGCAGTGAGGAGGCAGGGGGCGTAAACACTGAAGCTTTCTTT. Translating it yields CASSEEAGGVNTEAFF.

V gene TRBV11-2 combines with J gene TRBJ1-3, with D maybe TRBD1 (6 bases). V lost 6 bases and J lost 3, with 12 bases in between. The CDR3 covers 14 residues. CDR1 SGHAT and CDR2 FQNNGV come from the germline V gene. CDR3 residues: CASRGNRVGNTIYF. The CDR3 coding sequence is TGTGCCAGCAGGGGGAACAGGGTTGGAAACACCATATATTTT. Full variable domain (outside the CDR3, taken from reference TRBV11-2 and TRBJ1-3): EAGVAQSPRYKIIEKRQSVAFWCNPISGHATLYWYQQILGQGPKLLIQFQNNGVVDDSQLPKDRFSAERLKGVDSTLKIQPAKLEDSAVYLCASRGNRVGNTIYFGEGSWLTVV.

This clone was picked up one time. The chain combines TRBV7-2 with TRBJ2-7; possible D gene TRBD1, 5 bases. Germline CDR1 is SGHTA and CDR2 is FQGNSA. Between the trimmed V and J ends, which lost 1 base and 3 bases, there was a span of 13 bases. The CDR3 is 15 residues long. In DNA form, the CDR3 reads TGTGCCAGCAGCTTAGGGCCAGGGCCCAACTACGAGCAGTACTTC. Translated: CASSLGPGPNYEQYF.

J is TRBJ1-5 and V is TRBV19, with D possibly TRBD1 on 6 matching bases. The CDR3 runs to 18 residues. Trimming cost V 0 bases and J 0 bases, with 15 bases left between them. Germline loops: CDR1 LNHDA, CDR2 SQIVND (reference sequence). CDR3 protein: CASSIDLYREYSNQPQHF. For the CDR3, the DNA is TGTGCCAGTAGTATAGATCTGTACAGGGAATATAGCAATCAGCCCCAGCATTTT.

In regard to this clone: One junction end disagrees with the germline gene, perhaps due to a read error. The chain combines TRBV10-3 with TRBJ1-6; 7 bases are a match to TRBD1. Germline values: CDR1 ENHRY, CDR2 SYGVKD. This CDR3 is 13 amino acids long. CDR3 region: CAISDRDNSPLHF. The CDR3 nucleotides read TGTGCCATTAGTGACAGGGATAATTCACCCCTCCACTTT.

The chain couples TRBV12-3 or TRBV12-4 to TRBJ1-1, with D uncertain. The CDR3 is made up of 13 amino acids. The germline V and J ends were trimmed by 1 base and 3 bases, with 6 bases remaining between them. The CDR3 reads CASSLVGDTEAFF. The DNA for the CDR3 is TGTGCCAGCAGTTTAGTGGGCGACACTGAAGCTTTCTTT.

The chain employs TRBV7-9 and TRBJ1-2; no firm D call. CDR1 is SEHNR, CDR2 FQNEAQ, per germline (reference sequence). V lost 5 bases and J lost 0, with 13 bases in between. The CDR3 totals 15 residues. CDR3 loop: CASSVDRATNYGYTF. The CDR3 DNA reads TGTGCCAGCAGCGTAGACCGCGCAACTAACTATGGCTACACCTTC.